This T cell receptor (beta chain) was captured in a study of OX40 agonist ivuxolimab in advanced cancers. This table comes from immunoSEQ multiplex PCR, and its TCRdb copy is limited to in-frame clones, with some not included. The data contain approximately 100,000 clones, over 75% of them singletons. This clone was seen a single time. Deletions cut 0 bases from V and 2 bases from J, with 10 bases between. This CDR3 comprises 15 residues. Germline V CDR1 and CDR2: LNHNV, YYDKDF (reference sequence). The chain has TRBV15 and TRBJ2-5, with no clear D. The TCR comes from an adult with an advanced solid tumor such as melanoma, head and neck, liver or kidney cancer. Sequenced material: CD4+ or CD8+ T cells sorted from blood, taken in a trial of the OX40 agonist ivuxolimab. In DNA form, the CDR3 reads TGTGCCACCAGCAGAGATCGTGGGTTACAAGAGACCCAGTACTTC. Residues: CATSRDRGLQETQYF.